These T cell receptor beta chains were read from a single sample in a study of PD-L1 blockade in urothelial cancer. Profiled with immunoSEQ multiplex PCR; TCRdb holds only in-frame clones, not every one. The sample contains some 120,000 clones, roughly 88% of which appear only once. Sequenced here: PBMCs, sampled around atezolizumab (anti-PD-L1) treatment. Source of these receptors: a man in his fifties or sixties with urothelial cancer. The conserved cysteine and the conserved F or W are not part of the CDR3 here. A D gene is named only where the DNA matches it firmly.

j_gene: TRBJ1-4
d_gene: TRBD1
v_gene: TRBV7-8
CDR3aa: ASSHRTGVNEKLF

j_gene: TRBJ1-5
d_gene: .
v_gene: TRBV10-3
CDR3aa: AISPTKGDQPQH

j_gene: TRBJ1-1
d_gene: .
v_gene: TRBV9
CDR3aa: ASNSGGAGTEAF

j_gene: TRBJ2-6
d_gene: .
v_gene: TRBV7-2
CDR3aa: ASSLDPGAGANVLT

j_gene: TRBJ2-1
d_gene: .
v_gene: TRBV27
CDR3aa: ASRLGFRSYNEQF

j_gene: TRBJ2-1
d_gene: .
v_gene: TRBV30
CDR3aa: AWSSDEQF

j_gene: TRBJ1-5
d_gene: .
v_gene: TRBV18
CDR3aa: ASSMETASNQPQH

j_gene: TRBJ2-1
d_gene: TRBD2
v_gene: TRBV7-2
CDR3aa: ASSLGSVAGGGNEQF

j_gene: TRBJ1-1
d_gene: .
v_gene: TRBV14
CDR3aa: ASSELQSNTEAF

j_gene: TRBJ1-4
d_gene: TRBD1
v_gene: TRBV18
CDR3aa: ASSSRDRVEKLF

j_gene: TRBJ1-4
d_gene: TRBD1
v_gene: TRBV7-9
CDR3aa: ASSSAGGGEKLF

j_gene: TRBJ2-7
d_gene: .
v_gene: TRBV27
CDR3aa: ASSPMGHYYEQY

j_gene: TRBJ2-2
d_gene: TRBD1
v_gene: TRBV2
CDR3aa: ASRSGQGNTGELF

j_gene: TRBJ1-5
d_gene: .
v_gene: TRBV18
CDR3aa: ASSQAGGYSNQPQH

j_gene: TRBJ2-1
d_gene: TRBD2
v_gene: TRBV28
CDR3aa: ASSSLRLGLAGGLHNEQF

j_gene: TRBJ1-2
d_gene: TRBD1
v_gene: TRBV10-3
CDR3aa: AISDRNRGANYGYT

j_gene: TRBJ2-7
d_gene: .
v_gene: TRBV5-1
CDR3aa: ASSLSVAAYEQY

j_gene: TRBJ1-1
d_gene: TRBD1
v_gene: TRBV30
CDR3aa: AYDRGQVTEAF

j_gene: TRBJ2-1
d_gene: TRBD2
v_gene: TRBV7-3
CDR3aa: ASSLLPSGRANYNEQF

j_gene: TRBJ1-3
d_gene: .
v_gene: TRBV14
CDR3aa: ASSQEMAALTGGNTIY

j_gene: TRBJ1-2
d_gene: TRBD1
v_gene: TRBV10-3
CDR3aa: AITADRGRGYT

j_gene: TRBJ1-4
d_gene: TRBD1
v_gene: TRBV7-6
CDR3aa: ASSLGGTGSEKLF

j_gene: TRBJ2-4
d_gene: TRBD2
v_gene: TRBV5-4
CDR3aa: ASSLRAGGRKNIQY

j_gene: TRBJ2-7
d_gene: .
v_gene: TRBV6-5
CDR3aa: ASTTQGHPSYEQY

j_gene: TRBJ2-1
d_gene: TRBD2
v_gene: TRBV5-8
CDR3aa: ASSAIAGARNEQF

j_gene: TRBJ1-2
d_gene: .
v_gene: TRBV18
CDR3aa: ASSPTETNYGYT

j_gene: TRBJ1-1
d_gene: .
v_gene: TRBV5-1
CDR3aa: ASSLDRNTEAF

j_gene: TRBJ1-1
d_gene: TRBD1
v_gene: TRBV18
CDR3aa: ASSTGQGGTEAF

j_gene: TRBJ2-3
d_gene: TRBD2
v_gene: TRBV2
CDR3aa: ASSETSGMITDTQY

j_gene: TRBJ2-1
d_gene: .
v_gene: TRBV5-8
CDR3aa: ASSTGQGWQF

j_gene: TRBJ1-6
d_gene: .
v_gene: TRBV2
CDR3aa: ASRLEGSLNSPLH

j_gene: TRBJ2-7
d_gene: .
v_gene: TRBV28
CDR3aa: ASSLRRGGSYEQY

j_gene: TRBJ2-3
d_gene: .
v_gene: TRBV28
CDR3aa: ASSSRREGADTQY

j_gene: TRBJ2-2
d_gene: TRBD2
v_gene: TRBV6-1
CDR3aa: ASSPRTSGTGELF

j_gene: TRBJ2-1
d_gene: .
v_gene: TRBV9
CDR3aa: ASSVGPSGLYYNEQF

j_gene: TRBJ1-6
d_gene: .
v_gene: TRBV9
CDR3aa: ASSVAGANSPLH

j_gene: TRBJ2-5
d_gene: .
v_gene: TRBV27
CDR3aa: ASSPTGSGAETQY

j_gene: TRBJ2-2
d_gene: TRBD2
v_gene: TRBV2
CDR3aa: ASSAGLASTGELF

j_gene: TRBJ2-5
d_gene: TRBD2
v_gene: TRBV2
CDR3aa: ASSTTPGTSGAQETQY

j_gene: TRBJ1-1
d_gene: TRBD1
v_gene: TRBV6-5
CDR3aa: ASTRTGRNTEAF

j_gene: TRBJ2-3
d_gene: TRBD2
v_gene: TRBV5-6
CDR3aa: ASRRAGEMY

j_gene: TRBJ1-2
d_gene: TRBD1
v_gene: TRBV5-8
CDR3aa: ASSPRTGGEIYGYT

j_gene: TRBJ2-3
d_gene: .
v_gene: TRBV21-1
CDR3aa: ASSRSGARCGNTDTQY

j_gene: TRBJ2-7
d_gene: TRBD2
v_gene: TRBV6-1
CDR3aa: ASDVSGRASYEQY

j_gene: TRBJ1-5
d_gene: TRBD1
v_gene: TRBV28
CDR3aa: ASGWGQGYNQPQH

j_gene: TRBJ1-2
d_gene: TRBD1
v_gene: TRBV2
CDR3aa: ASSLGQGAYGYT

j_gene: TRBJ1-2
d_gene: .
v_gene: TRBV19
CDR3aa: ASSGGERYGYT

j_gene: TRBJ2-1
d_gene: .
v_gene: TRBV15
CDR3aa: ATSRDSRPPYNEQF

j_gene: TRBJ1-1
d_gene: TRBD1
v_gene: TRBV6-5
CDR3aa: ASSYTSGGVGAF

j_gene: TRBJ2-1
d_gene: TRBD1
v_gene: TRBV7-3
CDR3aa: ASSAYRGRDNEQF

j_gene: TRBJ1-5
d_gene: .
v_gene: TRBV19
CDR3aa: ASSIQSGKGQPQH

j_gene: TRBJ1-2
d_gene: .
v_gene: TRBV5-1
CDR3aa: ASSQDSLNYGYT

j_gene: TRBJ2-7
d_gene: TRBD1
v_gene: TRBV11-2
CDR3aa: ASSPDTRQGRNEQY